The 7 T cell receptor beta chains in this list originate from one sample, sequenced in a study of blood T cells in healthy people across ages. With a J-beta primer mix and a sample-barcoded 5' primer, a second PCR ran about 7 to 12 cycles. TCRdb passed the 5' RACE reads through MiXCR, listing each CDR3 protein once. The sample shows about 1,800,000 distinct CDR3 sequences, 28% of them seen only once. The source material was blood. The receptors derive from a woman aged 25-40 years in good health.

The chain employs TRBV4-2 and TRBJ2-5; D possibly corresponds to TRBD2 (7 bases). The germline gives CDR1 LGHNA, CDR2 YNFKEQ. With 3 bases removed from V and 5 bases from J, the gap between germline ends came to 22 bases. The CDR3 length is 17 residues. The CDR3 loop is CASSHRGGSPGLETQYF. For the CDR3, the DNA is TGTGCCAGCAGCCACCGCGGGGGCAGCCCAGGGTTGGAGACCCAGTACTTC.

This clonotype was counted ten times or more. V gene TRBV5-5 combines with J gene TRBJ2-7, with 9 bases identical to TRBD1. The germline V gene encodes CDR1 SGHKS and CDR2 YYEKEE (reference sequence). V lost 4 bases, J lost 6 bases, and 14 bases stayed unmatched. The CDR3 is 16 residues long. DNA of the CDR3: TGTGCCAGCAGCAACGGCCACAGTACAGGGGGCGTCGAGCAGTACTTC. It specifies CASSNGHSTGGVEQYF.

The V call is TRBV3-1, the J call TRBJ1-2, with D unclear. CDR1 is LGHDT, CDR2 YNNKEL, per germline (reference sequence). CDR3 length equals 16 residues. Trimming shortened V by 5 bases and J by 4 bases, and 20 bases separated the two germline ends. CDR3 DNA sequence: TGTGCCAGCAGCGCCCAAGGAAGGCGCGCCCCCTATGGCTACACCTTC. As protein: CASSAQGRRAPYGYTF.

Comments on this clonotype: A read error may be the cause here, since a much bigger clone is one base away. The V gene is TRBV20-1, the J gene TRBJ2-4, with D perhaps matching TRBD1 (7 bases). TRBJ2-7 explains the end of the DNA better; the J call may be wrong. Germline V gives CDR1 DFQATT, CDR2 SNEGSKA (reference sequence). This CDR3 has 14 residues. CDR3 DNA: TGCAGTGCTTCAAGACAGGGAGGACTCTACGAGCAGTACTTC. Its protein product is CSASRQGGLYEQYF.

Of note for this clonotype: A clone one base away is much larger, so this may be a read error. This CDR3 is missing its conserved last phenylalanine or tryptophan, likely due to a read error. This sequence joins TRBV9 and TRBJ2-1; 9 bases align to TRBD1. There are 15 residues in the CDR3. J gave up 6 bases and V 3 bases, and 7 bases lay outside the gene matches. Germline lookup yields CDR1 SGDLS and CDR2 YYNGEE. CDR3 sequence reads: CASSARTGELNEQFL. CDR3 bases: TGTGCCAGCAGCGCCCGGACAGGGGAGCTCAATGAGCAGTTCTTG.

This clonotype occurred a few times. As DNA, the CDR3 is TGCAGCGAGGGGGCAGGGAAATATGGCTACACCTTC. Translation gives CSEGAGKYGYTF. The chain is built from TRBV29-1 and TRBJ1-2; 7 bases match TRBD1. The CDR3 is 12 amino acids. Germline CDR1 and CDR2: SQVTM and ANQGSEA. V lost 7 bases to trimming and J lost 5 bases; unmatched junction nucleotides: 7. The entire variable domain, with the rest obtained from reference TRBV29-1 and TRBJ1-2, is as follows: SAVISQKPSRDICQRGTSLTIQCQVDSQVTMMFWYRQQPGQSLTLIATANQGSEATYESGFVIDKFPISRPNLTFSTLTVSNMSPEDSSIYLCSEGAGKYGYTFGSGTRLTVV.

This clonotype was recorded many times. This chain uses TRBV5-1 with TRBJ2-1; no clear D. Germline CDR1 SGHRS, CDR2 YFSETQ. Trimming cost V 4 bases and J 8 bases, with 19 bases left between them. The CDR3 covers 15 residues. This CDR3 reads CASSAGWVGGDEQFF. In DNA, the CDR3 is TGCGCCAGCAGCGCCGGTTGGGTGGGTGGCGATGAGCAGTTCTTC.